The clone carrying this T cell receptor beta chain was seen a single time. These data belong to a study of neoadjuvant anti-PD-1 for oral cavity cancer. Generated by immunoSEQ multiplex PCR, the TCRdb table keeps only in-frame clones and is missing some. The table shows tens of thousands of clones, with under 85% occurring only once. These newly diagnosed stage II-IVA oral cavity squamous cell carcinoma patients had no prior systemic or radiation treatment. V lost 2 bases and J 0 bases, leaving 5 bases between the germline ends. CDR1 and CDR2 from the germline V gene are SGHDT and YYEEEE. This CDR3 contains 14 residues.

The clonotype comes from a person aged 40-85 years with oral cavity squamous cell carcinoma. The sample consisted of PBMCs, taken before nivolumab (anti-PD-1) treatment. V is TRBV5-6 and J is TRBJ1-4, with D hard to call. Here the CDR3 reads CASSLQTTNEKLFF. CDR3 in DNA: TGTGCCAGCAGCTTACAGACAACTAATGAAAAACTGTTTTTT.